This T cell receptor (beta chain) was obtained from a study of response to subunit inactivated influenza vaccine (dated 2018 in TCRdb). The study in broad terms: The study used deep quantitative T cell receptor repertoire profiling to track responses to a trivalent subunit inactivated influenza vaccine. Study-wide findings and limitations: According to the authors, only a limited number of new T cells may be recruited by each seasonal influenza vaccination.

Libraries were constructed by RT-PCR. Sequencing relied on an Illumina HiSeq 2500. TCRdb ran its own pipeline on the public reads, namely fastp trimming at Q25 and MiXCR clone calling, and kept in-frame beta chains. Under each unique CDR3 protein, matching rows form one entry showing the most common genes and DNA. The sample table shows hundreds of thousands of distinct CDR3 sequences, and approximately 14% are seen once. The leading ten clones occupy approximately 7.6% of the sample. This clonotype was counted many times. This receptor's antigen is unknown. Per-base quality was not reported, and no clone a single base away is much larger than it. Cut back by 2 bases and 5 bases, the V and J ends lie 10 bases apart. The CDR3 runs 14 residues from the cysteine to the phenylalanine. Only the CDR3 DNA is retained, 42 bases long and in frame from the first base. CDR1 and CDR2, looked up from the germline V gene, are SGHRS and YFSETQ.

The TCR was taken from a man in his fifties or sixties who received an inactivated influenza vaccine. Donor details come from another sample of the same person, matched by shared clones. Recombination joined TRBV5-1 with TRBJ1-4, with a weak D call of TRBD1 (6 bases match). The sample here was PBMCs from blood, taken roughly 15 days before vaccination. In nucleotide form, the sequence is TGCGCCAGCAGCTTCGGACAGACGAATGAAAAACTGTTTTTT. It encodes CASSFGQTNEKLFF.